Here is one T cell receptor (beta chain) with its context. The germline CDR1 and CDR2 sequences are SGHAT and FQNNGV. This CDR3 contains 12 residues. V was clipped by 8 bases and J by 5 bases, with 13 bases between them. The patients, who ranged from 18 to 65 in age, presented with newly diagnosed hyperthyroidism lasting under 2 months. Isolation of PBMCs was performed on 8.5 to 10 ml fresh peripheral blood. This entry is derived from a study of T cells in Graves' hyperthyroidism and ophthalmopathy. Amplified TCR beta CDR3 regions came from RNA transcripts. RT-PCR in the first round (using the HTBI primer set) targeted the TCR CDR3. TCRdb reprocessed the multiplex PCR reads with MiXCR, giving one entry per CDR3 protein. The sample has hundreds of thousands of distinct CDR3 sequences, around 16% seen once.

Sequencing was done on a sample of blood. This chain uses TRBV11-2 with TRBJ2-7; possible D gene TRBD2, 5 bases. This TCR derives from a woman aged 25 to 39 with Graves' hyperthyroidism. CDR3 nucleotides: TGTGCCAGCGAAGGCGGGTTGGACGAGCAGTACTTC. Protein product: CASEGGLDEQYF.